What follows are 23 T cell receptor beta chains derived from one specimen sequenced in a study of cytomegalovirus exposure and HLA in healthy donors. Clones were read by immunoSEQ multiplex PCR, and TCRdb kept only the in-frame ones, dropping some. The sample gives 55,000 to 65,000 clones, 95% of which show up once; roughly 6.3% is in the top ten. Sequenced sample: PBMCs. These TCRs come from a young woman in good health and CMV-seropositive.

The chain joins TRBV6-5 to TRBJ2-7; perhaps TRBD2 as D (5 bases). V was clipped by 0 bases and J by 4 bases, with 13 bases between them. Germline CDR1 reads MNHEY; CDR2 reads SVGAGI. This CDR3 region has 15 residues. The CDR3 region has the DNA TGTGCCAGCAGTTACTCTGCGGTAGCGAAGTACGAGCAGTACTTC. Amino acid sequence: CASSYSAVAKYEQYF.

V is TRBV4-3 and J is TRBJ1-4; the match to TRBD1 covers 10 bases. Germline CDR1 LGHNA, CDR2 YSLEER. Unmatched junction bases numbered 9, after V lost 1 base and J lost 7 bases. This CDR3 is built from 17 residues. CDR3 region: CASSQGDRGRGSEKLFF. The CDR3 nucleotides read TGCGCCAGCAGCCAAGGGGACAGGGGCAGAGGTAGTGAAAAACTGTTTTTT.

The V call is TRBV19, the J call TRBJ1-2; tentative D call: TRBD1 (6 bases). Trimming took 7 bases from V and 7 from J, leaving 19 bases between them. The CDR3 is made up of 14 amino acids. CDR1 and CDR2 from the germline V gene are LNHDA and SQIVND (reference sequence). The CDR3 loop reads CASTGQPSGGGYTF. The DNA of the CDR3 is TGTGCCAGTACGGGACAACCCTCGGGCGGTGGCTACACCTTC.

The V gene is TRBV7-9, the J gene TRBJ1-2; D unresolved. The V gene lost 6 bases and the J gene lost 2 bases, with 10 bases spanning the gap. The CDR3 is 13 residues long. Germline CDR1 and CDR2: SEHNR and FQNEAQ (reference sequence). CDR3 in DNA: TGTGCCAGCAGTCATCGCGGGAACTATGGCTACACCTTC. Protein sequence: CASSHRGNYGYTF.

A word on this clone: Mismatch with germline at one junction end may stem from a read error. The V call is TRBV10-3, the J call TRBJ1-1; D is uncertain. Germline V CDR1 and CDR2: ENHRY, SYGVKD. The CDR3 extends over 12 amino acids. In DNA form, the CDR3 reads TGTGCCATCGGTGACCCGGACACTGAAGCTTTCTTT. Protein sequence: CAIGDPDTEAFF.

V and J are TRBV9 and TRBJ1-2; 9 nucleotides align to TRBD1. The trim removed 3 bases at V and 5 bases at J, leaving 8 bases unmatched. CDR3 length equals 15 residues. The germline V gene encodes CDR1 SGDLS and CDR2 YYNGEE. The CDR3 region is CASSDRTGAEYGYTF. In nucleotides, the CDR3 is TGTGCCAGCAGCGATAGGACAGGGGCGGAGTATGGCTACACCTTC.

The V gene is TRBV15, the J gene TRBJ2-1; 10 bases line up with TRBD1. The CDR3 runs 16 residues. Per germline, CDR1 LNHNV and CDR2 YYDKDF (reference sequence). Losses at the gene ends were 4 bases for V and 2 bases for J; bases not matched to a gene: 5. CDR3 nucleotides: TGTGCCACCAGCACCGGACAGGGGGGAGCCTACAATGAGCAGTTCTTC. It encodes CATSTGQGGAYNEQFF. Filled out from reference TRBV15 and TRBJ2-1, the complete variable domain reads DAMVIQNPRYQVTQFGKPVTLSCSQTLNHNVMYWYQQKSSQAPKLLFHYYDKDFNNEADTPDNFQSRRPNTSFCFLDIRSPGLGDTAMYLCATSTGQGGAYNEQFFGPGTRLTVL.

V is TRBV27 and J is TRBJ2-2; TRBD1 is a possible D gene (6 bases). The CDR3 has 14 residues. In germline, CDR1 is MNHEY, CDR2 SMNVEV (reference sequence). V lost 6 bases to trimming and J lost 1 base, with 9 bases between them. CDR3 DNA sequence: TGTGCCAGCAGGGGGGCCCAGAACACCGGGGAGCTGTTTTTT. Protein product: CASRGAQNTGELFF.

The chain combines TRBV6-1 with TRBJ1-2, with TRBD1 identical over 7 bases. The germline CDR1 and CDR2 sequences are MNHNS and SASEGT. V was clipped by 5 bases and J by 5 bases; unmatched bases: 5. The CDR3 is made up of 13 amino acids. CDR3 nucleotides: TGTGCCAGCAGTCGATCCAGGGGGTATGGCTACACCTTC. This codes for CASSRSRGYGYTF.

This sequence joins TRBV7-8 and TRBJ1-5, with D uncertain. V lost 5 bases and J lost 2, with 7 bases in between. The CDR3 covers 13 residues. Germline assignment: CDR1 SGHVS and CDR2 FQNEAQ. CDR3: CASSPPGNQPQHF. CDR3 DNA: TGTGCCAGCAGCCCTCCAGGCAATCAGCCCCAGCATTTT.

The CDR3 DNA follows: TGTGCCAGCAGCTTAACCCCCGGGGAGCCCCAGCATTTT. It encodes CASSLTPGEPQHF. The rearrangement joins TRBV7-3 to TRBJ1-5; D is uncertain. This CDR3 comprises 13 residues. The ends were cut back, 0 bases at V and 8 bases at J, with 8 bases in the middle. Germline V CDR1 and CDR2: SGHTA, FQGTGA.

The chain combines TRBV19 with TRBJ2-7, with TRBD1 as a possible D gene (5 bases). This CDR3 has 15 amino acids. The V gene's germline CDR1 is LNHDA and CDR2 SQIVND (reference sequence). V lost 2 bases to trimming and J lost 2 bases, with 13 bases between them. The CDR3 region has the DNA TGTGCCAGTAGTATACAGGCAGGGCCCACCTACGAGCAGTACTTC. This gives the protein CASSIQAGPTYEQYF. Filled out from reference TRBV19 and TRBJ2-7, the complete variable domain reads DGGITQSPKYLFRKEGQNVTLSCEQNLNHDAMYWYRQDPGQGLRLIYYSQIVNDFQKGDIAEGYSVSREKKESFPLTVTSAQKNPTAFYLCASSIQAGPTYEQYFGPGTRLTVT.

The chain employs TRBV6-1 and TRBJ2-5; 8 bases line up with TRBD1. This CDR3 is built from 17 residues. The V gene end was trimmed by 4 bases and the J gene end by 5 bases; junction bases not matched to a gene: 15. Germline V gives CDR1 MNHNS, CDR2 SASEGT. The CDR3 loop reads CASSVGSGQEKRETQYF. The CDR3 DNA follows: TGTGCCAGCAGTGTCGGCTCGGGACAGGAAAAGAGGGAGACCCAGTACTTC.

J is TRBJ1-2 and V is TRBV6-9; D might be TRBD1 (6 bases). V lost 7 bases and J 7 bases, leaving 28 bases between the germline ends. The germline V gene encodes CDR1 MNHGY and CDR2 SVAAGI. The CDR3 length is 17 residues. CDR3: CASTLGRGARLVFGYTF. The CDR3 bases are TGTGCCAGCACCCTAGGCCGGGGGGCTAGACTAGTCTTTGGCTACACCTTC.

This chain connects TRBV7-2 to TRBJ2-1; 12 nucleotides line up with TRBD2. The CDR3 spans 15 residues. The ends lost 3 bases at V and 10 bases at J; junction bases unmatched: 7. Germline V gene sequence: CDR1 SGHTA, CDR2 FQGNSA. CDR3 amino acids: CASSLVGLAGGEQFF. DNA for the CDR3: TGTGCCAGCAGCTTGGTAGGGCTAGCGGGAGGGGAGCAGTTCTTC. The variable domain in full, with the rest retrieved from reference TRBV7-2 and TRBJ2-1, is GAGVSQSPSNKVTEKGKDVELRCDPISGHTALYWYRQSLGQGLEFLIYFQGNSAPDKSGLPSDRFSAERTGGSVSTLTIQRTQQEDSAVYLCASSLVGLAGGEQFFGPGTRLTVL.

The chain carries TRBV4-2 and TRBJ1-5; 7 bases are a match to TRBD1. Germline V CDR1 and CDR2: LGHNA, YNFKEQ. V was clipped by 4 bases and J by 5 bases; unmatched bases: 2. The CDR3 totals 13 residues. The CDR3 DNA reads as TGTGCCAGCAGCCCTGGGACAGATCAGCCCCAGCATTTT. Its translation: CASSPGTDQPQHF.

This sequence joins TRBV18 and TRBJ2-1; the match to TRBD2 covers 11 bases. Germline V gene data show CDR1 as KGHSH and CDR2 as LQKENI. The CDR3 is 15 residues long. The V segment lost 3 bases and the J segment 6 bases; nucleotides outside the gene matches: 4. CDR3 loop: CASSPTSGNFNEQFF. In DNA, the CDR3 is TGTGCCAGCTCACCGACTAGCGGGAATTTCAATGAGCAGTTCTTC.

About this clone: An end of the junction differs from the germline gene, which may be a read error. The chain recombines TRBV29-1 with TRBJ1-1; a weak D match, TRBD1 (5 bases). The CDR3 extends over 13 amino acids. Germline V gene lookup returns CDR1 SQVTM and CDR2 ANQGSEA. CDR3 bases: TGCAGCTCTTGGGGCAGCGAGAACACTGCAGCTTTCTTT. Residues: CSSWGSENTAAFF.

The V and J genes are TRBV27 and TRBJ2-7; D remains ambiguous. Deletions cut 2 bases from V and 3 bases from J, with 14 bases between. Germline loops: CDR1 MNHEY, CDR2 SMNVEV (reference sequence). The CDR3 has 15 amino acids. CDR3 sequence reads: CASSLEGPRSYEQYF. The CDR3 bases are TGTGCCAGCAGTTTAGAAGGTCCACGGAGCTACGAGCAGTACTTC.

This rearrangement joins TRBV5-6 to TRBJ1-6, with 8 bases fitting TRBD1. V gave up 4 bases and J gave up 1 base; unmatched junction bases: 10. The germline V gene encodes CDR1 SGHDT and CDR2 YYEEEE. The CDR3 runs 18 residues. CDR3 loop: CASSPWTGPISYNSPLHF. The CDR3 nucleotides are TGTGCCAGCAGCCCATGGACAGGGCCTATTTCCTATAATTCACCCCTCCACTTT.

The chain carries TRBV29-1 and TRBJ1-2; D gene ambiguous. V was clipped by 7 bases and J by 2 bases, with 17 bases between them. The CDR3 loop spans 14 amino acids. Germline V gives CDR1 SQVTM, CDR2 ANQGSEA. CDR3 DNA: TGCAGCGCCGAGAGTCGGGGTCCAAACTATGGCTACACCTTC. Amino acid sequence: CSAESRGPNYGYTF.

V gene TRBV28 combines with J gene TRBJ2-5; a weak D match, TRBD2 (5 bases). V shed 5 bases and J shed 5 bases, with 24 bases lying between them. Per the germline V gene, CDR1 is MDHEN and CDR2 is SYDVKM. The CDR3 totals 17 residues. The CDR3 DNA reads TGTGCCAGCAGTCCTGGGGTGACTATTTCGGTTGGGGAGACCCAGTACTTC. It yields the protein CASSPGVTISVGETQYF.

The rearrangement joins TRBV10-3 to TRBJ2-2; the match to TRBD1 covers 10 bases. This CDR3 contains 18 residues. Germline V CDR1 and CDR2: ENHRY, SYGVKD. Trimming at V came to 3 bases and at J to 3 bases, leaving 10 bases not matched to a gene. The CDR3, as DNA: TGTGCCATCAGTGAATACGGGACAGGGGCGGCGGACACCGGGGAGCTGTTTTTT. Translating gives CAISEYGTGAADTGELFF.